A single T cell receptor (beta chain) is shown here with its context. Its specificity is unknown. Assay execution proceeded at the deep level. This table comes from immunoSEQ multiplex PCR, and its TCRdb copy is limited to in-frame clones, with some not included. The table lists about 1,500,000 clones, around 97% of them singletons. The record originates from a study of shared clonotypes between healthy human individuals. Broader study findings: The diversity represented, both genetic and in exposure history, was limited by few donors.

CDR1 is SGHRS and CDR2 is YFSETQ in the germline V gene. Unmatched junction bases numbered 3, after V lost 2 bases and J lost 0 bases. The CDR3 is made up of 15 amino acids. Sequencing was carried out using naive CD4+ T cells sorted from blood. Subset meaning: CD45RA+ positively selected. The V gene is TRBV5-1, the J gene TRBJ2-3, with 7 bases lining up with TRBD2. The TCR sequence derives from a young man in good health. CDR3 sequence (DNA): TGCGCCAGCAGCTTTGAGCGGGATAGCACAGATACGCAGTATTTT. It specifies CASSFERDSTDTQYF.